A single sample gave rise to the 14 T cell receptor beta chains below, sequenced in a study of cytomegalovirus exposure and HLA in healthy donors. Vbeta (60) and Jbeta (13) primers were used in the PCR. Libraries were prepared by immunoSEQ multiplex PCR; TCRdb keeps only in-frame clonotypes and omits some of them. The sample has 150,000 or so clones; 75% are singletons. The specimen was PBMCs. The receptors come from a woman aged 40-49 years in good health and CMV-seropositive.

The CDR3: CASSIGTGGTDTQYF. CDR3 DNA: TGTGCCAGCAGTATAGGGACAGGGGGCACAGATACGCAGTATTTT. This chain connects TRBV28 to TRBJ2-3; 10 bases line up with TRBD1. Unmatched junction bases numbered 3, after V lost 5 bases and J lost 1 base. The CDR3 is 15 amino acids. Germline CDR1 MDHEN, CDR2 SYDVKM.

The CDR3 nucleotides read TGTGCCAGCAGCAAGACTAGCTGGGTCGGGAATGAGCAGTTCTTC. This sequence encodes CASSKTSWVGNEQFF. The J gene is TRBJ2-1, the V gene TRBV7-3; TRBD2 aligns across 7 bases. Germline V gene lookup returns CDR1 SGHTA and CDR2 FQGTGA. This CDR3 is 15 amino acids long. V shed 5 bases, J shed 7 bases, and the junction held 11 bases outside the gene matches.

This chain uses TRBV6-1 with TRBJ2-3, with 7 bases matching TRBD2. The CDR3 runs to 14 residues. With 6 bases clipped from V and 6 bases from J, the junction kept 9 bases outside the gene matches. Germline CDR1 reads MNHNS; CDR2 reads SASEGT. The CDR3 sequence is CASRSGKAADTQYF. The CDR3 bases are TGTGCCAGCAGGAGCGGGAAGGCGGCGGATACGCAGTATTTT.

The rearrangement uses TRBV7-6 and TRBJ2-1, with 10 positions matching TRBD2. The J segment lost 8 bases and the V segment lost 1 base, leaving 8 bases of the junction unmatched. The CDR3 is 16 residues long. In germline, CDR1 is SGHVS, CDR2 FNYEAQ. CDR3 DNA sequence: TGTGCCAGCAGCTTAGGAGCGGGAGGGTTAGGCGATGAGCAGTTCTTC. Translated, it gives CASSLGAGGLGDEQFF.

The chain has TRBV2 and TRBJ1-4; 10 bases are a match to TRBD1. V shed 3 bases and J 10 bases; nucleotides not matched to a gene: 8. Germline CDR1 is SNHLY and CDR2 is FYNNEI. The CDR3 is 15 residues long. In nucleotides, the CDR3 is TGTGCCAGCAGTGACCCGACAGGGGGCGCGGGAAAACTGTTTTTT. Amino acids: CASSDPTGGAGKLFF.

Comment on this clone: This sample includes further DNA sequences coding for the same CDR3. The chain recombines TRBV9 with TRBJ1-1, with 7 bases fitting TRBD1. CDR1 and CDR2 (germline): SGDLS, YYNGEE. V lost 3 bases, J lost 5 bases, and 4 bases stayed unmatched. The CDR3 is 13 amino acids. Written as DNA, the CDR3 is TGTGCCAGCAGCGAAACAGGGGATACTGAAGCTTTCTTT. Protein sequence: CASSETGDTEAFF.

V is TRBV6-1 and J is TRBJ1-2; D might be TRBD1 (6 bases). Germline lookup yields CDR1 MNHNS and CDR2 SASEGT. This CDR3 has 14 residues. Deletions cut 2 bases from V and 7 bases from J, with 14 bases between. In DNA form, the CDR3 reads TGTGCCAGCAGTGAAAACTGGGGGCAGGGTGGCTACACCTTC. Its translation is CASSENWGQGGYTF.

The chain joins TRBV6-7 to TRBJ1-3; 11 positions agree with TRBD1. TRBV6-7 is known as an ORF, though its function is uncertain. The CDR3 runs to 21 residues. After removal of 0 bases from V and 0 bases from J, the junction contained 13 bases not matched to a gene. The CDR3 DNA follows: TGTGCCAGCAGTTACTCCCGGGACAGGGGGAAATCAGTCCCCTCTGGAAACACCATATATTTT. It codes for CASSYSRDRGKSVPSGNTIYF.

The chain has TRBV10-2 and TRBJ2-5; TRBD1 might be the D (5 bases). The CDR3 totals 13 residues. V was clipped by 3 bases and J by 5 bases, with 10 bases between them. Germline CDR1 WSHSY, CDR2 SAAADI. The CDR3 coding sequence is TGCGCCAGCAGTGACAGGGTCGAGGAGACCCAGTACTTC. Translating gives CASSDRVEETQYF.

This chain links TRBV7-3 with TRBJ2-3; possible D gene TRBD1, 6 bases. V lost 3 bases and J lost 5, with 15 bases in between. The CDR3 is made up of 15 amino acids. Germline CDR1 is SGHTA and CDR2 is FQGTGA. The CDR3 reads CASSLGHREIDTQYF. The CDR3 nucleotides read TGTGCCAGCAGCTTGGGCCACAGGGAGATAGATACGCAGTATTTT.

The rearrangement links TRBV6-1 to TRBJ1-2; no clear D gene. The V and J ends lost 7 bases and 5 bases respectively, with 8 bases between them. The CDR3 loop spans 11 amino acids. From germline, CDR1 is MNHNS and CDR2 SASEGT. The CDR3, as DNA: TGTGCCAGCAATATACTTTATGGCTACACCTTC. Translation gives CASNILYGYTF.

The DNA for the CDR3 is TGTGCCATCGCAGACAGGCAAGAGACCCAGTACTTC. Protein product: CAIADRQETQYF. The chain uses TRBV2 and TRBJ2-5; D possibly corresponds to TRBD1 (6 bases). Germline lookup yields CDR1 SNHLY and CDR2 FYNNEI. Trimming pared 10 bases from V and 2 bases from J, leaving 11 bases between. CDR3 length: 12 residues.

The chain joins TRBV9 to TRBJ1-2; 10 positions match TRBD1. The CDR3 covers 16 residues. J gave up 4 bases and V 3 bases, and 9 bases lay outside the gene matches. The germline V gene encodes CDR1 SGDLS and CDR2 YYNGEE. In nucleotides, the CDR3 is TGTGCCAGCAGCGCCCTCCCCGGGACAGGGGCCTATGGCTACACCTTC. It translates to CASSALPGTGAYGYTF. The full variable domain, completed using reference TRBV9 and TRBJ1-2, is DSGVTQTPKHLITATGQRVTLRCSPRSGDLSVYWYQQSLDQGLQFLIQYYNGEERAKGNILERFSAQQFPDLHSELNLSSLELGDSALYFCASSALPGTGAYGYTFGSGTRLTVV.

The sample holds a few counts of this clone. The chain links TRBV11-2 to TRBJ2-2; 8 bases are a match to TRBD2. Germline trimming cut 1 base from V and 6 bases from J; bases unmatched to any gene: 4. The CDR3 covers 15 residues. Germline CDR1 and CDR2: SGHAT and FQNNGV. The CDR3 DNA sequence: TGTGCCAGCAGCTTAGCGGGAGGGCACGCCGGGGAGCTGTTTTTT. This translates into CASSLAGGHAGELFF.